This record concerns one T cell receptor (beta chain) sequence. Antigen specificity is unknown. The CDR3 covers 15 residues. V lost 4 bases, J lost 2 bases, and 13 bases lay in between. This entry is derived from a study of T-cell memory formation after mild COVID-19. The overall study: TCR clustering was largely donor specific.

Study-level points and caveats: Clones contracting day 15 to 85 were balanced CD4/CD8; later expanders leaned CD4+.

It was 5'RACE with constant-segment primers that produced the TCR alpha and TCR beta cDNA libraries, which carried sample barcodes and UMIs. MiXCR was run by TCRdb on the 5' RACE reads, yielding one entry per CDR3 protein. The sample includes fewer than 650,000 distinct CDR3 sequences, 20% to 25% of them seen just once. This receptor was taken from an adult woman who had mild COVID-19 (a few samples of this study predate the infection). Cell type and time point are not known. This sequence joins TRBV12-3 or TRBV12-4 and TRBJ2-3; D is uncertain. The sequencing sample was made of PBMCs or a T cell subset sorted from them (not recorded which). CDR3 in DNA: TGTGCCAGCAGTTCATGGGAAGGTACCACAGATACGCAGTATTTT. Its protein product is CASSSWEGTTDTQYF.